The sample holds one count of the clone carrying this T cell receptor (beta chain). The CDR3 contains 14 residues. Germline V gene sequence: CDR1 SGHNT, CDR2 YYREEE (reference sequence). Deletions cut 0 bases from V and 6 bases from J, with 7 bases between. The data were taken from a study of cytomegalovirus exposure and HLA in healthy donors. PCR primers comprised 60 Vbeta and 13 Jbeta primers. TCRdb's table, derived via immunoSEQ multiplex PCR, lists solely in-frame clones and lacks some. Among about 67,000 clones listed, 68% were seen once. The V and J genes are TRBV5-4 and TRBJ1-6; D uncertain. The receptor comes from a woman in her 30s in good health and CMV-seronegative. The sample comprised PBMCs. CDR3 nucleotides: TGTGCCAGCAGCTTGGGACGGAGTAATTCACCCCTCCACTTT. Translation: CASSLGRSNSPLHF.